This entry lists 31 T cell receptor beta chains sequenced from one sample in a study of human T cells and chemical hapten exposure. TCRdb ran MiXCR on the RACE reads and lists one entry per CDR3 protein. The sample includes about 360,000 distinct CDR3 sequences, 4.8% of them seen just once. As to time point: patch test 1, 2 weeks after DPC sensitization. Noted treatment: therapeutic diphenylcyclopropenone sensitization with weekly scalp DPC. The sample consisted of whole blood, taken in connection with sensitization to the hapten diphenylcyclopropenone (DPC). These receptor sequences come from a woman in her forties or fifties with alopecia areata. Some clones in this sample may be carry-over from other donors' samples.

This clonotype was seen ten or more times. In nucleotides, the CDR3 is TGCAGTGCTCGGAAACATAGCGGGGTAGTAACAGATACGCAGTATTTT. Protein: CSARKHSGVVTDTQYF. This chain links TRBV20-1 with TRBJ2-3, with TRBD2 identical over 8 bases. The trim removed 5 bases at V and 3 bases at J, leaving 13 bases unmatched. This CDR3 region has 16 residues. Germline V gene lookup returns CDR1 DFQATT and CDR2 SNEGSKA (reference sequence).

This rearrangement joins TRBV5-6 to TRBJ1-5; 12 nucleotides align to TRBD1. The germline CDR1 and CDR2 sequences are SGHDT and YYEEEE. Trimming cost V 5 bases and J 3 bases; bases outside gene matches: 12. This CDR3 region has 18 residues. The CDR3 spells CASSFRDRGLEPNQPQHF. The CDR3 DNA sequence: TGTGCCAGCAGTTTCCGGGACAGGGGGCTAGAACCCAATCAGCCCCAGCATTTT. Filled out from reference TRBV5-6 and TRBJ1-5, the complete variable domain reads DAGVTQSPTHLIKTRGQQVTLRCSPKSGHDTVSWYQQALGQGPQFIFQYYEEEERQRGNFPDRFSGHQFPNYSSELNVNALLLGDSALYLCASSFRDRGLEPNQPQHFGDGTRLSIL.

This clonotype appeared a few times. This chain connects TRBV14 to TRBJ2-2, with D unclear. The V end was cut by 3 bases, the J end by 3 bases, with 11 bases between. The germline V gene encodes CDR1 SGHDN and CDR2 FVKESK. The CDR3 has 15 residues. The CDR3 is CASSHRSQYTGELFF. The DNA for the CDR3 is TGTGCCAGCAGCCACCGATCTCAATACACCGGGGAGCTGTTTTTT.

This clonotype occurred a few times. The rearrangement uses TRBV24-1 and TRBJ2-1; D is possibly TRBD2 (5 bases). This CDR3 comprises 13 residues. Germline V CDR1 and CDR2: KGHDR, SFDVKD. The V gene lost 3 bases and the J gene lost 8 bases, with 10 bases spanning the gap. The CDR3, as DNA: TGTGCCACCAGTGATACCCTCGGGGATGAGCAGTTCTTC. It yields the protein CATSDTLGDEQFF.

The V gene is TRBV14, the J gene TRBJ2-3; D call uncertain. Trimming left V 1 base short and J 5 bases short, with 10 bases between. Germline V gene sequence: CDR1 SGHDN, CDR2 FVKESK. CDR3 size: 14 residues. CDR3: CASSQAGVGDTQYF. The CDR3 nucleotides read TGTGCCAGCAGCCAAGCTGGGGTGGGAGATACGCAGTATTTT.

The rearrangement uses TRBV7-7 and TRBJ2-5; D is perhaps TRBD2 (6 bases). Germline values: CDR1 SSHAT, CDR2 FNYEAQ (reference sequence). V lost 5 bases and J lost 1, with 8 bases in between. CDR3 size: 13 residues. CDR3: CASSGGFQETQYF. The CDR3 nucleotides read TGTGCCAGCAGCGGAGGGTTCCAAGAGACCCAGTACTTC.

This clonotype came up a few times. The chain joins TRBV28 to TRBJ2-3; D is unclear. The CDR3 runs to 14 residues. The V gene's germline CDR1 is MDHEN and CDR2 SYDVKM. Deletions cut 4 bases from V and 4 bases from J, with 12 bases between. CDR3 sequence reads: CASSSPLSADTQYF. In DNA, the CDR3 is TGTGCCAGCAGTTCACCGCTGTCAGCAGATACGCAGTATTTT.

In its sample, this clonotype was seen a few times. The V call is TRBV6-5, the J call TRBJ2-1, with a possible D match to TRBD2 (6 bases). The ends were cut back, 4 bases at V and 6 bases at J, with 22 bases in the middle. This CDR3 is built from 17 residues. Germline V gene sequence: CDR1 MNHEY, CDR2 SVGAGI. Here the CDR3 reads CASSSLPSSLGGNEQFF. The CDR3, as DNA: TGTGCCAGCAGTTCCCTCCCTTCTAGCCTGGGGGGCAATGAGCAGTTCTTC.

This clonotype was observed at least ten times. V and J are TRBV20-1 and TRBJ1-5, with TRBD1 identical over 7 bases. V shed 3 bases and J 6 bases; nucleotides not matched to a gene: 2. CDR1 is DFQATT, CDR2 SNEGSKA, per germline (reference sequence). The CDR3 has 12 residues. In DNA, the CDR3 is TGCAGTGCTAGTTCAGGGGGTCAGCCCCAGCATTTT. Translated: CSASSGGQPQHF.

The sample holds many counts of this clonotype. This chain connects TRBV7-2 to TRBJ2-1, with 11 bases fitting TRBD1. J gave up 4 bases and V 5 bases, and 19 bases lay outside the gene matches. Germline CDR1 and CDR2: SGHTA and FQGNSA. The CDR3 sequence is 20 residues long. This chain's CDR3 is CASSPLAPDRGPLRYNEQFF. Here the CDR3 DNA reads TGTGCCAGCAGCCCACTGGCCCCGGACAGGGGGCCCTTGCGATACAATGAGCAGTTCTTC.

The sample holds a few counts of this clonotype. The rearrangement uses TRBV5-6 and TRBJ1-5, with unresolved D. From germline, CDR1 is SGHDT and CDR2 YYEEEE. The CDR3 runs to 15 residues. With 0 bases removed from V and 0 bases from J, the gap between germline ends came to 7 bases. CDR3 protein: CASSLGTHSNQPQHF. The CDR3 DNA reads TGTGCCAGCAGCTTGGGTACCCATAGCAATCAGCCCCAGCATTTT.

The chain is built from TRBV27 and TRBJ2-7, with 8 positions matching TRBD2. CDR1 is MNHEY, CDR2 SMNVEV, per germline (reference sequence). The CDR3 is made up of 12 amino acids. Trimming took 8 bases from V and 8 from J; bases not matched to a gene: 8. The CDR3 DNA reads as TGTGCCAGCTCCCCCGGGGGGGCCAAGCAGTACTTC. The encoded protein is CASSPGGAKQYF.

At least ten counts were recorded for this clonotype. The V and J genes are TRBV6-2 or TRBV6-3 and TRBJ2-4; 7 bases map to TRBD2. J was trimmed by 8 bases and V by 2 bases; bases with no gene match: 6. This CDR3 region has 14 residues. Germline V CDR1 and CDR2: MNHEY, SVGEGT. Written as DNA, the CDR3 is TGTGCCAGCAGTTACCGGTCAGCGGGACACATTCAGTACTTC. Protein sequence: CASSYRSAGHIQYF.

This clonotype was recorded many times. The CDR3 DNA is TGTGCCACCCCGAGGGGGTGCAGCGATACGCAGTATTTT. Translated, it gives CATPRGCSDTQYF. The V call is TRBV24-1, the J call TRBJ2-3, with a weak D call TRBD1 (6 bases). With 9 bases removed from V and 6 bases from J, the gap between germline ends came to 15 bases. The CDR3 consists of 13 residues. Germline V gives CDR1 KGHDR, CDR2 SFDVKD.

The rearrangement links TRBV2 to TRBJ1-1; tentative D call: TRBD1 (5 bases). The CDR3 runs 15 residues. V dropped 3 bases and J dropped 5 bases, with 16 bases sitting between them. Germline V lookup: CDR1 SNHLY, CDR2 FYNNEI. The CDR3 spells CASSEGGIGLTEAFF. The CDR3 nucleotides are TGTGCCAGCAGTGAGGGGGGAATAGGACTAACTGAAGCTTTCTTT. Full variable domain (missing parts from reference TRBV2 and TRBJ1-1): EPEVTQTPSHQVTQMGQEVILRCVPISNHLYFYWYRQILGQKVEFLVSFYNNEISEKSEIFDDQFSVERPDGSNFTLKIRSTKLEDSAMYFCASSEGGIGLTEAFFGQGTRLTVV.

This clonotype has only one observation. The rearrangement uses TRBV20-1 and TRBJ2-7, with D perhaps TRBD2 (6 bases). The V gene lost 1 base and the J gene lost 5 bases, with 18 bases spanning the gap. This CDR3 comprises 15 residues. The germline V gene encodes CDR1 DFQATT and CDR2 SNEGSKA (reference sequence). Here the CDR3 DNA reads TGCAGTGCTAGAGCCGCGACGGGGGAAGGCGACGAGCAGTACTTC. This encodes CSARAATGEGDEQYF.

In its sample, this clonotype was seen many times. V gene TRBV7-2 combines with J gene TRBJ2-3; 8 bases map to TRBD2. V was clipped by 2 bases and J by 5 bases; unmatched bases: 6. The length of the CDR3 is 15 residues. Germline-derived CDR1 and CDR2 are SGHTA and FQGNSA. The CDR3 DNA sequence: TGTGCCAGCAGCTTAAGCGGGAGTCCCCAAGATACGCAGTATTTT. Amino acids: CASSLSGSPQDTQYF.

This clonotype has at least ten counts. The chain combines TRBV5-1 with TRBJ1-1; TRBD1 is a possible D gene (5 bases). Germline V gene lookup returns CDR1 SGHRS and CDR2 YFSETQ. With 3 bases removed from V and 0 bases from J, the gap between germline ends came to 15 bases. The CDR3 covers 16 residues. The CDR3, as DNA: TGCGCCAGCAGCTCGGGGGTCGGCGCGTTGAACACTGAAGCTTTCTTT. Translating gives CASSSGVGALNTEAFF. Full variable domain (outside the CDR3, taken from reference TRBV5-1 and TRBJ1-1): KAGVTQTPRYLIKTRGQQVTLSCSPISGHRSVSWYQQTPGQGLQFLFEYFSETQRNKGNFPGRFSGRQFSNSRSEMNVSTLELGDSALYLCASSSGVGALNTEAFFGQGTRLTVV.

This clonotype was seen repeatedly, ten times or more. This sequence joins TRBV7-3 and TRBJ1-1; no firm D call. The CDR3 totals 12 residues. CDR1 is SGHTA, CDR2 FQGTGA, per germline. V was trimmed by 5 bases and J by 6 bases, leaving 10 bases between them. The CDR3: CASSRRVPEAFF. CDR3 in DNA: TGTGCCAGCAGCCGCCGTGTTCCTGAAGCTTTCTTT.

This clonotype was detected many times. The chain carries TRBV11-2 and TRBJ2-3; the D gene could be TRBD1 or TRBD2 (5 bases each). The V gene's germline CDR1 is SGHAT and CDR2 FQNNGV. V was clipped by 3 bases and J by 6 bases, with 10 bases between them. The CDR3 covers 13 residues. CDR3 amino acids: CASSLGVKDTQYF. The DNA for the CDR3 is TGTGCCAGCAGCTTGGGGGTCAAGGATACGCAGTATTTT. The full variable domain, completed using reference TRBV11-2 and TRBJ2-3, is EAGVAQSPRYKIIEKRQSVAFWCNPISGHATLYWYQQILGQGPKLLIQFQNNGVVDDSQLPKDRFSAERLKGVDSTLKIQPAKLEDSAVYLCASSLGVKDTQYFGPGTRLTVL.

This clonotype was detected many times. The rearrangement links TRBV25-1 to TRBJ2-5; TRBD2 matches 8 bases. This CDR3 has 15 residues. V lost 4 bases to trimming and J lost 5 bases; unmatched junction nucleotides: 9. Germline-derived CDR1 and CDR2 are MGHDK and SYGVNS. For the CDR3, the DNA is TGTGCCAGCAGTGTCCCCTTAGCGGGGATGGAGACCCAGTACTTC. Its protein is CASSVPLAGMETQYF.

This clonotype was seen a handful of times. The chain joins TRBV5-1 to TRBJ2-1; D is possibly TRBD2 (6 bases). The length of the CDR3 is 17 residues. Trimming shortened V by 3 bases and J by 1 base, and 17 bases separated the two germline ends. Per the germline V gene, CDR1 is SGHRS and CDR2 is YFSETQ. In nucleotides, the CDR3 is TGCGCCAGCAGCTGGGGACTGAGGGAGTCATCCTACAATGAGCAGTTCTTC. Translation gives CASSWGLRESSYNEQFF.

This clonotype was seen a few times. CDR3 bases: TGTGCCAGCAGCCCGATAGCGGGCAATGAGCAGTTCTTC. It codes for CASSPIAGNEQFF. The chain couples TRBV13 to TRBJ2-1; the match to TRBD2 covers 7 bases. V lost 5 bases and J lost 6; bases outside the gene matches: 4. Germline-derived CDR1 and CDR2 are PRHDT and FYEKMQ (reference sequence). The CDR3 is 13 residues long.

This clonotype was found many times. Here the CDR3 DNA reads TGTGCCAGCAGTTTCCTGGATGGCTACACCTTC. Protein: CASSFLDGYTF. This sequence joins TRBV12-3 or TRBV12-4 and TRBJ1-2; D is uncertain. The CDR3 covers 11 residues. The V end lost 3 bases, the J end lost 6 bases, and 5 bases lay between the germline ends.

This clonotype was detected ten times or more. CDR3 coding DNA: TGTGCCAGTACCGGAGACAGTGTCTATCAGCCCCAGCATTTT. Protein product: CASTGDSVYQPQHF. The chain couples TRBV19 to TRBJ1-5, with D possibly being TRBD1 (5 bases). The CDR3 covers 14 residues. Trimming pared 7 bases from V and 5 bases from J, leaving 15 bases between. Germline V gene lookup returns CDR1 LNHDA and CDR2 SQIVND (reference sequence).

The CDR3 is CASRAGPSTDTQYF. As DNA, the CDR3 is TGCGCCAGCAGAGCGGGACCTAGCACAGATACGCAGTATTTT. The genes are TRBV5-1 and TRBJ2-3; 7 nucleotides match TRBD2. Germline trimming cut 5 bases from V and 0 bases from J; bases unmatched to any gene: 3. Germline V CDR1 and CDR2: SGHRS, YFSETQ. The CDR3 loop spans 14 amino acids.

This clonotype was counted many times. This chain connects TRBV28 to TRBJ2-5, with a possible D match to TRBD2 (5 bases). The CDR3 consists of 13 residues. CDR1 and CDR2 from the germline V gene are MDHEN and SYDVKM. Trimming cost V 7 bases and J 4 bases, with 13 bases left between them. CDR3 DNA sequence: TGTGCCAGCACCCCCCCGGGGATAGAGACCCAGTACTTC. Translation gives CASTPPGIETQYF.

The sample holds many counts of this clonotype. This sequence joins TRBV29-1 and TRBJ1-2; D is undetermined. Trimming left V 4 bases short and J 7 bases short, with 22 bases between. In germline, CDR1 is SQVTM, CDR2 ANQGSEA. This CDR3 is built from 15 residues. The CDR3 spells CSVGTSEGEYGGYTF. The CDR3 nucleotides read TGCAGCGTTGGGACCTCTGAGGGAGAGTACGGTGGCTACACCTTC.

This clonotype has just a few counts. This chain links TRBV2 with TRBJ2-7; maybe TRBD1 (5 bases). The V and J ends lost 7 bases and 5 bases respectively, with 12 bases between them. The V gene's germline CDR1 is SNHLY and CDR2 FYNNEI. The CDR3 extends over 12 amino acids. CDR3 nucleotide sequence: TGTGCCAGCAAAGGGGTGATGAACGAGCAGTACTTC. Residues: CASKGVMNEQYF.

This clonotype was counted ten times or more. This chain links TRBV29-1 with TRBJ2-3, with 7 nucleotides matching TRBD1. The ends lost 1 base at V and 10 bases at J; junction bases unmatched: 11. CDR3 length equals 14 residues. Germline CDR1 and CDR2: SQVTM and ANQGSEA. CDR3 loop: CSVEGGQSGRSQYF. CDR3 in DNA: TGCAGCGTTGAAGGGGGACAGTCCGGACGATCGCAGTATTTT.

This clonotype was seen at least ten times. V and J are TRBV6-5 and TRBJ1-1, with D possibly being TRBD1 (5 bases). V was clipped by 4 bases and J by 4 bases, with 13 bases between them. Germline V gene sequence: CDR1 MNHEY, CDR2 SVGAGI. CDR3 length: 14 residues. The CDR3 DNA reads TGTGCCAGCAGTTCACCAGGGAAGGGCACTGAAGCTTTCTTT. Protein: CASSSPGKGTEAFF.